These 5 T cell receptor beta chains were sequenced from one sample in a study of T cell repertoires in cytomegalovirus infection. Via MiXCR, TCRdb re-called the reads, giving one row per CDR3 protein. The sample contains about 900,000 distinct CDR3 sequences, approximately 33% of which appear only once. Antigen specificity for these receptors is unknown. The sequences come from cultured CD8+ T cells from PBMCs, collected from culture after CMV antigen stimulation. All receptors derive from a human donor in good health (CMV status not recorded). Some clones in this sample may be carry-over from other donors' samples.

CDR3 DNA: TGTGCCACCACCGGGACAGGGGGCAATGAGCAGTTCTTC. Its translation is CATTGTGGNEQFF. This chain joins TRBV27 and TRBJ2-1; TRBD1 agrees at 11 bases. J gave up 6 bases and V 10 bases, and 5 bases lay outside the gene matches. The CDR3 contains 13 residues. Germline V lookup: CDR1 MNHEY, CDR2 SMNVEV (reference sequence).

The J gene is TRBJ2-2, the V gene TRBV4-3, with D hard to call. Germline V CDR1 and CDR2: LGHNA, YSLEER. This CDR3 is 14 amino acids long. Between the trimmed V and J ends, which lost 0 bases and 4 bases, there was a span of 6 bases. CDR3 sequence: CASSQDKFTGELFF. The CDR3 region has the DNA TGCGCCAGCAGCCAAGATAAGTTCACCGGGGAGCTGTTTTTT.

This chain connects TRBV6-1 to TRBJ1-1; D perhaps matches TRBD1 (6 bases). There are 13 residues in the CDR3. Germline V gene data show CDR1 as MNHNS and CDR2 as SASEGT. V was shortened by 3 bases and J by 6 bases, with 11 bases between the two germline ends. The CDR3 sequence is CASSDRRGPEAFF. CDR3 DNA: TGTGCCAGCAGTGATCGCAGGGGTCCTGAAGCTTTCTTT.

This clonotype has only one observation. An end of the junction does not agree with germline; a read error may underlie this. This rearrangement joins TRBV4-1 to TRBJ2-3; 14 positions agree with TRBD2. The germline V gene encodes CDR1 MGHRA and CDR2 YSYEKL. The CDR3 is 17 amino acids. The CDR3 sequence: CASSQDMGLAGEDTQYF. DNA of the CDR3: TGTGCCAGCAGCCAAGACATGGGACTAGCGGGGGAAGATACGCAGTATTTT.

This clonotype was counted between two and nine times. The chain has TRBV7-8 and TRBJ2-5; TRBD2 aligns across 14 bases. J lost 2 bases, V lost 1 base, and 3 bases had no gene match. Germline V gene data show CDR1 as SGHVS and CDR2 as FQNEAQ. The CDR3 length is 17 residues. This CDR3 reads CASSLEGTSGGQETQYF. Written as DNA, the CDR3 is TGTGCCAGCAGCTTAGAAGGGACTAGCGGGGGACAAGAGACCCAGTACTTC.